These 4 T cell receptor beta chains originate from one sample sequenced in a study of T cell clonality in common variable immunodeficiency. Profiling relied on immunoSEQ multiplex PCR, and the TCRdb table lists in-frame clones only, not all of them. The sample shows about 44,000 clones, none of them appearing just once. The sample comprised peripheral blood mononuclear cells. Receptors originate from a person aged 18 to 75 in good health.

This clone was observed a handful of times. The sequenced fragment ends 3 residues before the CDR3 boundary, so the rest is inferred from the germline J gene. This chain connects TRBV5-1 to TRBJ2-7; TRBD1 is a possible D gene (6 bases). The V end was cut by 4 bases, the J end by 2 bases, with 13 bases between. The CDR3 is 14 residues long. CDR1 is SGHRS, CDR2 YFSETQ, per germline. Incomplete CDR3 DNA: TGCGCCAGCAGCGGCCGGGACAAAGCCTACGAG. This encodes CASSGRDKAYE. Given in full, the CDR3 is CASSGRDKAYEQYF.

This clone was recorded many times. The CDR3 is cut off 3 residues early in the read; its end comes from the germline J gene. J is TRBJ2-2 and V is TRBV6-2 or TRBV6-3, with 9 bases matching TRBD2. The CDR3 runs 15 residues. Germline CDR1 and CDR2: MNHEY and SVGEGT. With V trimmed by 7 bases and J by 6 bases, 9 bases remained unmatched. CDR3: CASIASGTWAGELFF. The DNA read from the CDR3 is TGTGCCAGCATAGCTAGCGGGACGTGGGCCGGGGAG.

This clone was seen repeatedly, ten times or more. Read coverage stops 3 residues before the CDR3 terminus; the germline J gene supplies the remainder. The gene calls are TRBV19 and TRBJ1-2; 7 bases line up with TRBD1. Germline CDR1 reads LNHDA; CDR2 reads SQIVND (reference sequence). The CDR3 has 12 amino acids. CDR3 residues: CASSFRTGGYTF. The covered CDR3 bases are TGTGCCAGTAGTTTCCGGACAGGAGGC.

Ten or more counts support this clone. Read sequence stops 3 residues before the CDR3 end, and the germline J gene provides the missing end. The V and J genes are TRBV6-2 or TRBV6-3 and TRBJ2-7; no reliable D call. V lost 0 bases to trimming and J lost 6 bases, with 3 bases between them. The germline gives CDR1 MNHEY, CDR2 SVGEGT. CDR3 length equals 11 residues. CDR3 residues: CASSYSLEQYF. Partial CDR3 DNA: TGTGCCAGCAGTTACTCCCTCGAG.